Here is one T cell receptor beta chain with its context. The antigen remains undetermined. The entry originates in a study of CD8 T cells in Susac syndrome. Study outcomes and limitations: As the study acknowledged, the number of individuals who were part of its TCR sequencing and HLA analysis was relatively small.

Deletions cut 5 bases from V and 0 bases from J, with 10 bases between. This CDR3 region has 14 residues. From germline, CDR1 is DFQATT and CDR2 SNEGSKA (reference sequence). The RNA, about 0.45 to 1 ug, was put through reverse transcription using random hexamers. TCRdb called the immunoSEQ multiplex PCR reads again in MiXCR, with one record for every CDR3 protein. The sample lists roughly 130,000 distinct CDR3 sequences, 90% to 95% occurring once. This TCR was recovered from a human donor in good health. Sequencing was carried out using CD4+ T cells from PBMCs. V is TRBV20-1 and J is TRBJ2-2; D uncertain. CDR3 nucleotides: TGCAGTGCTTCCCCGGCGACGAACACCGGGGAGCTGTTTTTT. Amino acids: CSASPATNTGELFF.